This is a list of T cell receptor beta chains from one sample in a study of T cell responses to AZD1222 COVID-19 vaccine. Generated by immunoSEQ multiplex PCR, the TCRdb table keeps only in-frame clones and is missing some. The table shows approximately 180,000 clones, with roughly 92% occurring only once. The material sequenced was peripheral blood, taken on day 0 of AZD1222 vaccination. Source of these receptors: an adult in good health. The CDR3 runs from the conserved cysteine through the conserved F or W. Each record gives: V gene, D gene, clone size, J gene, CDR3 protein, CDR3 DNA. D genes are given only for firm matches. Size is stated for part of the rows, as once, few or many counts, or as a class when the clone is expanded.

TRBV10-2	TRBD2	.	TRBJ2-7	CASTETSGLGPYEQYF	TGCGCCAGCACTGAGACTAGCGGCCTGGGGCCCTACGAGCAGTACTTC
TRBV2	TRBD1	.	TRBJ2-7	CASSEMDRVTYEQYF	TGTGCCAGCAGTGAAATGGACAGGGTTACCTACGAGCAGTACTTC
TRBV28	.	.	TRBJ1-2	CASSLNYGYTF	TGTGCCAGCAGTTTGAACTATGGCTACACCTTC
TRBV11-2	.	.	TRBJ2-7	CASSLDGYEQYF	TGTGCCAGCAGCTTAGACGGCTACGAGCAGTACTTC
TRBV19	.	.	TRBJ1-1	CASSQGPEAFF	TGTGCCAGCTCACAGGGCCCTGAAGCTTTCTTT
TRBV29-1	.	.	TRBJ1-1	CSVTTGPTEAFF	TGCAGCGTAACTACAGGGCCCACTGAAGCTTTCTTT
TRBV7-9	.	.	TRBJ1-2	CASSSSEFGYTF	TGTGCCAGCAGCTCTTCGGAGTTTGGCTACACCTTC
TRBV3-1/TRBV3-2	.	.	TRBJ1-6	CASSQGGGNSPLHF	TGTGCCAGCAGCCAGGGGGGCGGCAATTCACCCCTCCACTTT
TRBV5-1	.	.	TRBJ1-2	CASTDRSGFDYGYTF	TGCGCCAGCACCGACCGATCAGGGTTCGACTATGGCTACACCTTC
TRBV5-1	.	once	TRBJ1-1	CASSLSSVNTEAFF	TGCGCCAGCAGCTTGAGTTCAGTGAACACTGAAGCTTTCTTT
TRBV27	TRBD2	.	TRBJ2-7	CASSSLRREGPGEQYF	TGTGCCAGCAGTTCCCTCCGGCGGGAGGGCCCGGGGGAGCAGTACTTC
TRBV6-5	.	.	TRBJ1-5	CASKQGGSNQPQHF	TGTGCCAGCAAACAGGGCGGGAGCAATCAGCCCCAGCATTTT
TRBV5-4	TRBD1	.	TRBJ1-2	CASSLTGANGYTF	TGTGCCAGCAGCTTGACAGGGGCGAATGGCTACACCTTC
TRBV7-9	TRBD2	.	TRBJ2-1	CASSRSGLAEKNEQFF	TGTGCCAGCAGCCGGTCGGGACTAGCGGAAAAGAATGAGCAGTTCTTC
TRBV30	.	.	TRBJ1-4	CAWRSLGEKLFF	TGTGCCTGGAGGTCATTGGGTGAAAAACTGTTTTTT
TRBV7-9	TRBD2	.	TRBJ2-1	CASSGPREGRYNEQFF	TGTGCCAGCAGCGGCCCCAGGGAGGGCCGGTACAATGAGCAGTTCTTC
TRBV6-1	.	.	TRBJ1-2	CASSEVRGYGYTF	TGTGCCAGCAGTGAAGTGAGGGGCTATGGCTACACCTTC
TRBV7-8	.	.	TRBJ2-1	CASGGTEYNEQFF	TGTGCCAGCGGGGGTACCGAATACAATGAGCAGTTCTTC
TRBV24-1	TRBD1	.	TRBJ1-2	CATSDLRQGGYTF	TGTGCCACCAGTGATCTCCGACAGGGGGGCTACACCTTC
TRBV30	TRBD2	.	TRBJ2-1	CAWSVSGLAGRSSYNEQFF	TGTGCCTGGAGTGTCTCGGGACTAGCGGGCCGGAGCTCCTACAATGAGCAGTTCTTC
TRBV19	.	.	TRBJ1-2	CASLDRPPNYGYTF	TGTGCCTCCCTAGACAGACCTCCTAACTATGGCTACACCTTC
TRBV3-1/TRBV3-2	.	.	TRBJ2-3	CASSPPSDTQYF	TGTGCCAGCAGCCCACCATCGGATACGCAGTATTTT
TRBV6-1	.	.	TRBJ2-2	CASSDVGGLNTGELFF	TGTGCCAGCAGTGATGTGGGGGGCTTAAACACCGGGGAGCTGTTTTTT
TRBV2	.	.	TRBJ2-2	CASSEVAENTGELFF	TGTGCCAGCAGTGAAGTGGCAGAGAACACCGGGGAGCTGTTTTTT
TRBV30	.	.	TRBJ1-2	CATQEQWGYGYTF	TGTGCCACTCAGGAACAGTGGGGTTATGGCTACACCTTC
TRBV21-1	.	once	TRBJ2-7	CASSKGGQGRGEQYF	TGTGCCAGCAGCAAAGGGGGACAGGGGCGCGGCGAGCAGTACTTC
TRBV10-3	TRBD1	.	TRBJ2-7	CAISDGTGGVYEQYF	TGTGCCATCAGTGACGGGACAGGGGGTGTCTACGAGCAGTACTTC
TRBV15	TRBD1	.	TRBJ2-5	CATSRDWTGTEETQYF	TGTGCCACCAGCAGAGATTGGACAGGGACTGAAGAGACCCAGTACTTC
TRBV29-1	.	.	TRBJ1-1	CSGRQTGNTEAFF	TGCAGCGGGCGACAGACCGGGAACACTGAAGCTTTCTTT
TRBV12-3/TRBV12-4	.	.	TRBJ1-6	CASSLPSQPLHF	TGTGCCAGCAGTTTACCTAGCCAACCCCTCCACTTT
TRBV19	TRBD1	.	TRBJ1-6	CASTLDRGNNSPLHF	TGTGCCAGTACCCTTGACAGGGGGAATAATTCACCCCTCCACTTT
TRBV5-1	.	.	TRBJ2-1	CASTTDYNEQFF	TGCGCCAGCACCACGGACTATAATGAGCAGTTCTTC
TRBV30	.	few	TRBJ2-7	CAWSVLRHRVSF	TGTGCCTGGAGTGTACTGAGACACAGAGTTTCCTTC
TRBV6-4	TRBD1	.	TRBJ2-5	CASSPGQGAAGETQYF	TGTGCCAGCAGTCCCGGACAGGGCGCTGCGGGGGAGACCCAGTACTTC
TRBV14	.	.	TRBJ2-1	CASSATLVSYNEQFF	TGTGCCAGCAGCGCAACACTAGTCTCCTACAATGAGCAGTTCTTC
TRBV7-6	.	.	TRBJ1-5	CASSLLGDSNQPQHF	TGTGCCAGCAGCCTACTGGGCGATAGCAATCAGCCCCAGCATTTT
TRBV12-5	TRBD1	.	TRBJ1-2	CASGSGQGVEGYTF	TGTGCTAGTGGCTCGGGACAGGGGGTGGAGGGCTACACCTTC
TRBV5-1	TRBD2	.	TRBJ2-7	CASSSGLASYEQYF	TGCGCCAGCAGCTCGGGACTAGCTTCCTACGAGCAGTACTTC
TRBV18	.	.	TRBJ2-7	CASSSRTGPYEQYF	TGTGCCAGCTCATCGAGGACTGGACCCTACGAGCAGTACTTC
TRBV5-7	.	.	TRBJ2-3	CASSCTDTQYF	TGTGCCAGCAGCTGCACAGATACGCAGTATTTT
TRBV2	.	.	TRBJ1-3	CASSRENTIYF	TGTGCCAGCTCACGTGAAAACACCATATATTTT
TRBV6-5	.	.	TRBJ1-4	CASSQGATNEKLFF	TGTGCCAGCAGTCAGGGAGCAACTAATGAAAAACTGTTTTTT
TRBV6-1	TRBD1	.	TRBJ1-5	CASSEAMTGVPSNQPQHF	TGTGCCAGCAGTGAAGCGATGACAGGGGTACCCAGCAATCAGCCCCAGCATTTT
TRBV15	.	.	TRBJ1-2	CATSAKGQGTYGYTF	TGTGCCACCAGCGCCAAGGGGCAGGGGACTTATGGCTACACCTTC
TRBV4-1	TRBD1	.	TRBJ2-7	CASSPPGQGYEQYF	TGCGCCAGCAGCCCCCCGGGACAGGGCTACGAGCAGTACTTC